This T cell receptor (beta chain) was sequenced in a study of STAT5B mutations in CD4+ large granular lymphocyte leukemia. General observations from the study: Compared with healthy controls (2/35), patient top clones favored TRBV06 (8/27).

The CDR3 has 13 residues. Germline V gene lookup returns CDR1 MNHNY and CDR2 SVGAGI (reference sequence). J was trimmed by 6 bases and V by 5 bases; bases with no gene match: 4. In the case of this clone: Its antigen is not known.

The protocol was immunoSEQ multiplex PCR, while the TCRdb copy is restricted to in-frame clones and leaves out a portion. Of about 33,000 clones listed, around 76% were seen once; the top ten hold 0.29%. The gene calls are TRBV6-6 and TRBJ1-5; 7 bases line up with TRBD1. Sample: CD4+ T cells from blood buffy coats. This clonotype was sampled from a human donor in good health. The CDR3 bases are TGTGCCAGCAGTGACGACAGGGCTCAGCCCCAGCATTTT. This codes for CASSDDRAQPQHF.